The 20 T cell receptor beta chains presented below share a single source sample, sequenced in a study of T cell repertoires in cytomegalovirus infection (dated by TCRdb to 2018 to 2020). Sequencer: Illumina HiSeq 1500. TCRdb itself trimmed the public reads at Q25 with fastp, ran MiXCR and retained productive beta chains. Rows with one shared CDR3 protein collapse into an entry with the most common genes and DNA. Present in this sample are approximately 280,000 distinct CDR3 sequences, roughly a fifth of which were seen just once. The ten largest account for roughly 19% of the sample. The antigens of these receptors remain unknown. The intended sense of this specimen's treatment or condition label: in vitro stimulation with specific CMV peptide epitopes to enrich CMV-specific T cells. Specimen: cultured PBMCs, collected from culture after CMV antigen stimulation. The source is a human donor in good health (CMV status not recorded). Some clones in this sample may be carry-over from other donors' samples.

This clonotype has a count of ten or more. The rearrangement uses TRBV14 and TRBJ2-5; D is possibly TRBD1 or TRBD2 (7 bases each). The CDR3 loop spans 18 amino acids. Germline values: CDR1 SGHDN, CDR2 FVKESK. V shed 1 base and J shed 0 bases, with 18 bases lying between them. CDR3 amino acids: CASSQGSRQGGYQETQYF. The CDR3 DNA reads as TGTGCCAGCAGCCAAGGAAGCCGACAGGGAGGGTACCAAGAGACCCAGTACTTC.

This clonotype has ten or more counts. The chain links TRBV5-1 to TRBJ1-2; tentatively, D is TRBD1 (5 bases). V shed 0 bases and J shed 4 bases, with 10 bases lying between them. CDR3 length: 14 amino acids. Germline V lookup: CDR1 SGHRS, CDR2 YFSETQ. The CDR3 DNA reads TGCGCCAGCAGCTTGGACCAGGGAAGCTATGGCTACACCTTC. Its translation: CASSLDQGSYGYTF.

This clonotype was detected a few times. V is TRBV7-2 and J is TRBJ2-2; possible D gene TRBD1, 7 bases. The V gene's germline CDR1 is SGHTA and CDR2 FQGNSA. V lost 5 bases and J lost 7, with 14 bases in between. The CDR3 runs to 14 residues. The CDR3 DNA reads TGTGCCAGCAGCGGAGGGTACAGGGGCGGGGAGCTGTTTTTT. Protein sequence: CASSGGYRGGELFF.

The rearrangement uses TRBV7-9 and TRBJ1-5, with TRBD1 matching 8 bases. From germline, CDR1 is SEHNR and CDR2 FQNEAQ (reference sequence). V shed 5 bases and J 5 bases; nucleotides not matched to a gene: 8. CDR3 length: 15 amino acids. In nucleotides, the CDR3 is TGTGCCAGCAGCCACACAGGACAGGGAGATCAGCCCCAGCATTTT. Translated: CASSHTGQGDQPQHF.

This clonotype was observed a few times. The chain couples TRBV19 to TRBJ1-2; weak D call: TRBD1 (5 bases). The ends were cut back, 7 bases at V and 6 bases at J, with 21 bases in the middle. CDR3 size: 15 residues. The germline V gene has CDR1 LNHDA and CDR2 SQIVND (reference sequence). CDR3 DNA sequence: TGTGCCAGTACTATTGGGGCCGCAGGGCGAGATGGCTACACCTTC. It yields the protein CASTIGAAGRDGYTF.

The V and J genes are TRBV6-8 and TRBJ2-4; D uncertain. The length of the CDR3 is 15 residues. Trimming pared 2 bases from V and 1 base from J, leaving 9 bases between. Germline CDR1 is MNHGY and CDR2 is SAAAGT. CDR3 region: CASSYDLFAKNIQYF. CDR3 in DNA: TGTGCCAGCAGTTACGACCTGTTTGCCAAAAACATTCAGTACTTC.

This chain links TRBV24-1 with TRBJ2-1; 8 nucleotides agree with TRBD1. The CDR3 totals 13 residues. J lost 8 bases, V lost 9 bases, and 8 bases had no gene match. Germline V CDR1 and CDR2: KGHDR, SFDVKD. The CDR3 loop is CATGKTGDDEQFF. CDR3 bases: TGTGCCACCGGCAAGACAGGGGACGATGAGCAGTTCTTC.

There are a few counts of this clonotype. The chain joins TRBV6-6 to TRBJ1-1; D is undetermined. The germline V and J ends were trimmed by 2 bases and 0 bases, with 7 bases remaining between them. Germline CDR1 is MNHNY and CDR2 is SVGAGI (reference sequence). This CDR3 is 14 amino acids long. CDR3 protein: CASSYQSVNTEAFF. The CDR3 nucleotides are TGTGCCAGCAGTTACCAAAGTGTGAACACTGAAGCTTTCTTT.

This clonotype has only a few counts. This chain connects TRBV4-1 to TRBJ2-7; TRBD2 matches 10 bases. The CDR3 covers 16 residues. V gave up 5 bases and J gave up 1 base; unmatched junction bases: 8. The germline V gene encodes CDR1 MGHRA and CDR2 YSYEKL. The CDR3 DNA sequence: TGCGCCAGCAGCTCCCAGATAGCGGGGGGATCCTACGAGCAGTACGTC. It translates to CASSSQIAGGSYEQYV.

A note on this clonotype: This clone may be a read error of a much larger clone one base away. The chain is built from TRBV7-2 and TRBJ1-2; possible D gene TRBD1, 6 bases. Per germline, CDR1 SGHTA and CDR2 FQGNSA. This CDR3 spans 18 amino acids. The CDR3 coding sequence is TGTGCCAACAGCTTAGCGATTTCCAGGACAGAAAGCCCCTATGGCTACACCTTC. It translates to CANSLAISRTESPYGYTF.

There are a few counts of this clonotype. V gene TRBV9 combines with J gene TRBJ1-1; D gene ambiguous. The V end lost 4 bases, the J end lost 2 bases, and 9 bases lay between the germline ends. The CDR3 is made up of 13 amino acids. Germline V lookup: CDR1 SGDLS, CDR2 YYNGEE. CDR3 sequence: CASSRATNTEAFF. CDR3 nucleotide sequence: TGTGCCAGCAGCAGAGCAACAAACACTGAAGCTTTCTTT.

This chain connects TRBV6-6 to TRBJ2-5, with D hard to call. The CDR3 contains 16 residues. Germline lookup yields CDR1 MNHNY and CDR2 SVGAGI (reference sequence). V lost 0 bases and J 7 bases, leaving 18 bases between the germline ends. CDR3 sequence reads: CASSYSTQPIAGTQYF. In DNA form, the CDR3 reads TGTGCCAGCAGTTACTCGACACAGCCGATAGCAGGGACCCAGTACTTC.

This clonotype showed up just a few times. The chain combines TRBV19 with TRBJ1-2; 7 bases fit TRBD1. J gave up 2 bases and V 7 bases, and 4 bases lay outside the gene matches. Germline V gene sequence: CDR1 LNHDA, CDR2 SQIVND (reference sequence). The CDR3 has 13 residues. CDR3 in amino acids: CASTGGDNYGYTF. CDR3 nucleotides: TGTGCCAGTACAGGGGGGGACAACTATGGCTACACCTTC.

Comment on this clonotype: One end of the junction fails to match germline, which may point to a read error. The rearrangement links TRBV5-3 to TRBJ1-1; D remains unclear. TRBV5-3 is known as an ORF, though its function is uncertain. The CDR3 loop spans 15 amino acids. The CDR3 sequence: CASSLVSTLNTEAFF. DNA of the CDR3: TGTGCCAGCAGCTTGGTTAGCACTTTGAACACTGAAGCTTTCTTT.

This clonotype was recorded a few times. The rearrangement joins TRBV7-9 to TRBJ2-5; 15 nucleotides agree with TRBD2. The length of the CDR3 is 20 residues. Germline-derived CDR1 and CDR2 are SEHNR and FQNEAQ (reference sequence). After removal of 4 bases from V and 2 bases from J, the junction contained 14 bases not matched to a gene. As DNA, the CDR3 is TGTGCCAGCAGCTGGATAGGACTAGCGGGAGGGTTGGGTCTTCAAGAGACCCAGTACTTC. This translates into CASSWIGLAGGLGLQETQYF.

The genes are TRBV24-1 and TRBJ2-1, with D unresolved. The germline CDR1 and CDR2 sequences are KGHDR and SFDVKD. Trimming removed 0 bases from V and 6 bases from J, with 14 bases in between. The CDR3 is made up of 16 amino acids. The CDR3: CATSDLAHGRLNEQFF. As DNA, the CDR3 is TGTGCCACCAGTGATTTGGCTCATGGGCGTCTCAATGAGCAGTTCTTC.

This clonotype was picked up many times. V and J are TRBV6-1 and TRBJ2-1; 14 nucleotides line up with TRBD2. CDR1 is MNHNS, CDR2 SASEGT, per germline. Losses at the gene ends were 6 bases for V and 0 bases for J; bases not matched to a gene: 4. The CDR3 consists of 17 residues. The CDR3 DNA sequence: TGTGCCAGCAGGGGACTAGCGGGGGATTCCTCCTACAATGAGCAGTTCTTC. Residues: CASRGLAGDSSYNEQFF.

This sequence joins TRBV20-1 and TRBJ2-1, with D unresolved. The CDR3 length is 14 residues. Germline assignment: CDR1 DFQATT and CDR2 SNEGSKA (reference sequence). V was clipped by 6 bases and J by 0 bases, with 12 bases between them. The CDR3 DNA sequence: TGCAGTGCACCTCACTTGAGCTCCTACAATGAGCAGTTCTTC. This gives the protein CSAPHLSSYNEQFF.

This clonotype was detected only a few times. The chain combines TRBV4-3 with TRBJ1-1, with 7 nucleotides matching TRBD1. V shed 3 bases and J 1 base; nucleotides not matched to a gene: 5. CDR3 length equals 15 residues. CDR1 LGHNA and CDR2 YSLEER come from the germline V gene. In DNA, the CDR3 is TGCGCCAGCAGCCACCCAGGGGGATCGAACACTGAAGCTTTCTTT. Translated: CASSHPGGSNTEAFF.

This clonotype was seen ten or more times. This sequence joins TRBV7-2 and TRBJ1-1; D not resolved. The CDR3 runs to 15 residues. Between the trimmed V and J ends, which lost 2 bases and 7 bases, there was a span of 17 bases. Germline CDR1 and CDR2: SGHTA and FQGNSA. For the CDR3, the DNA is TGTGCCAGCAGCTTATGGTCTAATCTCCGAAATGAAGCTTTCTTT. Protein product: CASSLWSNLRNEAFF.